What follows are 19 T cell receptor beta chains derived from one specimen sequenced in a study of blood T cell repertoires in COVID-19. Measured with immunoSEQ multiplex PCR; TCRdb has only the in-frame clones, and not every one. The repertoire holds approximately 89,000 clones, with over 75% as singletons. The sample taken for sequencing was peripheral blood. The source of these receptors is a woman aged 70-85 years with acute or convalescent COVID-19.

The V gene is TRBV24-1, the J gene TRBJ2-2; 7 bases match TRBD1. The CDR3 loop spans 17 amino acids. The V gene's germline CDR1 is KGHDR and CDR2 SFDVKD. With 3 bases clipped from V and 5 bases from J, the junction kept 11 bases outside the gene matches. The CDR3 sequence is CATSDEGGASSTGELFF. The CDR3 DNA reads TGTGCCACCAGTGATGAAGGGGGCGCGTCATCGACCGGGGAGCTGTTTTTT.

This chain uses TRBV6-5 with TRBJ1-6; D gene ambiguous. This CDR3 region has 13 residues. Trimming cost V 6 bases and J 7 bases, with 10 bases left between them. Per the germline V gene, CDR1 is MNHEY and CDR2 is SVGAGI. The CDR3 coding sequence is TGTGCCAGCAGCCGCCTCCTAAATTCACCCCTCCACTTT. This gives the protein CASSRLLNSPLHF.

CDR3 in DNA: TGTGCCAGCAGCTTAGTGCGTGCCGGGACAGCGAACACTGAAGCTTTCTTT. It codes for CASSLVRAGTANTEAFF. The chain joins TRBV7-9 to TRBJ1-1; 7 nucleotides match TRBD1. The germline CDR1 and CDR2 sequences are SEHNR and FQNEAQ (reference sequence). The CDR3 is 17 residues long. J lost 1 base, V lost 1 base, and 9 bases had no gene match.

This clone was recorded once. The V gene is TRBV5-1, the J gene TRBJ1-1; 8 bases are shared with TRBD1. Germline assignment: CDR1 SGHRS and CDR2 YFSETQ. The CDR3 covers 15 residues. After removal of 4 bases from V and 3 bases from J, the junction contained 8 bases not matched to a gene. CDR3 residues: CASSPRQGRDTEAFF. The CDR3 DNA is TGCGCCAGCAGCCCTCGACAGGGGAGGGACACTGAAGCTTTCTTT.

CDR3 in amino acids: CASSSSNYGYTF. In DNA, the CDR3 is TGTGCCAGCAGCTCTTCTAACTATGGCTACACCTTC. The chain uses TRBV11-2 and TRBJ1-2; D remains unclear. V gave up 4 bases and J gave up 0 bases, with 3 bases separating them. The CDR3 loop spans 12 amino acids. Germline V gene lookup returns CDR1 SGHAT and CDR2 FQNNGV.

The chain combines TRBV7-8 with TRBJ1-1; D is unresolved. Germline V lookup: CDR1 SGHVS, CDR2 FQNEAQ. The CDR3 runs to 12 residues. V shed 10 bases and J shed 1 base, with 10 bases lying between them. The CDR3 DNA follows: TGTGCCACCGGGGAGGGGAACACTGAAGCTTTCTTT. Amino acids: CATGEGNTEAFF.

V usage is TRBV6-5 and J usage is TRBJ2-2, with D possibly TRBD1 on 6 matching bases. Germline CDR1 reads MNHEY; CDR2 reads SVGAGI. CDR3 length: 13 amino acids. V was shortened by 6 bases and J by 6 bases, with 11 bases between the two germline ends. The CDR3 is CASSNRAAGELFF. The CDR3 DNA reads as TGTGCCAGCAGCAACAGGGCTGCCGGGGAGCTGTTTTTT.

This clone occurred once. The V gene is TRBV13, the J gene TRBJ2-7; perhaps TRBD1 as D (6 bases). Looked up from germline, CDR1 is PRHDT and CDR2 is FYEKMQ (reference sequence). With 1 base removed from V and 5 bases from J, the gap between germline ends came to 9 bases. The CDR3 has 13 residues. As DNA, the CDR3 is TGTGCCAGCAGCTTAGACAGGGCCGACGAGCAGTACGTC. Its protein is CASSLDRADEQYV.

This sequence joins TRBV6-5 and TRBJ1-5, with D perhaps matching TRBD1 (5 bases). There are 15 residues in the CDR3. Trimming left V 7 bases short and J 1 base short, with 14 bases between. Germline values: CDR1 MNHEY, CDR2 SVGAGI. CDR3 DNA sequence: TGTGCCAGCATTCGGACATTACCCAGCAATCAGCCCCAGCATTTT. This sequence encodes CASIRTLPSNQPQHF.

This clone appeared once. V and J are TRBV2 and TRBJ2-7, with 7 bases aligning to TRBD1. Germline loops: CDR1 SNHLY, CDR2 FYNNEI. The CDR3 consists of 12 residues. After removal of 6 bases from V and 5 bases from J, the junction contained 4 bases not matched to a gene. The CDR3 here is CASRQQGNEQYV. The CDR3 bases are TGTGCCAGCAGACAACAGGGGAACGAGCAGTACGTC.

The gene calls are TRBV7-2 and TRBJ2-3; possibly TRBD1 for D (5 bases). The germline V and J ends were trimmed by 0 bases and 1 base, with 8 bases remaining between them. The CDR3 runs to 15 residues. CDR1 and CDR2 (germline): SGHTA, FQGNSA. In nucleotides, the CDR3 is TGTGCCAGCAGCTTAGCGGGGCTGGGCACAGATACGCAGTATTTT. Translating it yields CASSLAGLGTDTQYF.

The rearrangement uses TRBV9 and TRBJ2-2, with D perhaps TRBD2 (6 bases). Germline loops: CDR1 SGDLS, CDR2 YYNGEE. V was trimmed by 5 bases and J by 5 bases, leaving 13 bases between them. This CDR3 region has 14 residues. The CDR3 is CASSYLAGTGELFF. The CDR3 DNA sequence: TGTGCCAGCAGTTACCTTGCGGGGACCGGGGAGCTGTTTTTT.

The CDR3 bases are TGCGCCAGCAGCTGGGACAGGGCCTATGGCTACACCTTC. Its translation: CASSWDRAYGYTF. The rearrangement links TRBV5-1 to TRBJ1-2; 9 bases match TRBD1. The CDR3 extends over 13 amino acids. Per germline, CDR1 SGHRS and CDR2 YFSETQ. V shed 3 bases and J 4 bases; nucleotides not matched to a gene: 1.

The CDR3 DNA is TGTGCCAGCAGCCCCGGGACAGGGTTAAATCAGCCCCAGCATTTT. Translating gives CASSPGTGLNQPQHF. This chain joins TRBV7-6 and TRBJ1-5, with 9 bases matching TRBD1. CDR3 size: 15 residues. Losses at the gene ends were 5 bases for V and 4 bases for J; bases not matched to a gene: 6. CDR1 and CDR2 from the germline V gene are SGHVS and FNYEAQ.

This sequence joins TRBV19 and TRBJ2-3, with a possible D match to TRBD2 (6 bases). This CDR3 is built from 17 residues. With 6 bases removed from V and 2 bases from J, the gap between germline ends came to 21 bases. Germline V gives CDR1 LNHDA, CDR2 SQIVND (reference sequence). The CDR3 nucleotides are TGTGCCAGTAGCACGGAGGAGGGATGGGTACACACAGATACGCAGTATTTT. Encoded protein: CASSTEEGWVHTDTQYF.

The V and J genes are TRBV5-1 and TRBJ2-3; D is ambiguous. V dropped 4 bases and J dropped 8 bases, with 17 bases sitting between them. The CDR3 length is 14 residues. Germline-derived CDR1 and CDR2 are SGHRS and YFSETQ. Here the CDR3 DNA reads TGCGCCAGCAGCCCCGGAGTTACCCCACCTACGCAGTATTTT. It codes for CASSPGVTPPTQYF.

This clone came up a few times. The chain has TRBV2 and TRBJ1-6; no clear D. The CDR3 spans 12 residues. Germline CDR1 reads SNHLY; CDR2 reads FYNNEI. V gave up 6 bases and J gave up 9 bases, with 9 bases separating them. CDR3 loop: CASRGLGSPLHF. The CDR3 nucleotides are TGTGCCAGCAGGGGCCTGGGTTCACCCCTCCACTTT. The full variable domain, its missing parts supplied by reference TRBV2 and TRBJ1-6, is EPEVTQTPSHQVTQMGQEVILRCVPISNHLYFYWYRQILGQKVEFLVSFYNNEISEKSEIFDDQFSVERPDGSNFTLKIRSTKLEDSAMYFCASRGLGSPLHFGNGTRLTVT.

The chain's CDR3 is CASSTANEKLFF. DNA of the CDR3: TGTGCCAGTAGTACCGCTAATGAAAAACTGTTTTTT. This chain uses TRBV19 with TRBJ1-4; no definite D call. CDR1 and CDR2 (germline): LNHDA, SQIVND (reference sequence). The CDR3 spans 12 residues. V was clipped by 4 bases and J by 3 bases, with 3 bases between them.

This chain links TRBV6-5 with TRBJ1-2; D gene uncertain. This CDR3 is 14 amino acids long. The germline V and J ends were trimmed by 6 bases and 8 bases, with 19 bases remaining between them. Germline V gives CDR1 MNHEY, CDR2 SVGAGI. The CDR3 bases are TGTGCCAGCAGCACGCGGGAAGTAGGGTTAGGCTACACCTTC. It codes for CASSTREVGLGYTF.